This TCR beta chain is drawn from a study of cytomegalovirus exposure and HLA in healthy donors. Study-level results: Among TCR beta chains, those listed as cytomegalovirus-associated numbered approximately 150.

V was shortened by 2 bases and J by 4 bases, with 10 bases between the two germline ends. The CDR3 runs to 14 residues. Per the germline V gene, CDR1 is MDHEN and CDR2 is SYDVKM. This PCR relied on a set of 60 Vbeta primers and 13 Jbeta primers. Here immunoSEQ multiplex PCR was the method, and the copy in TCRdb shows in-frame clones only, minus some. Of some 130,000 clones listed, around three quarters are singletons. Turning to this clone: Its antigen is not known.

This chain connects TRBV28 to TRBJ2-3; a weak D match, TRBD1 (5 bases). The TCR was taken from a man aged 25 to 40 in good health and CMV-seronegative. The sample was PBMCs. The CDR3: CASSLGIRADTQYF. The DNA of the CDR3 is TGTGCCAGCAGTTTAGGAATCAGGGCAGATACGCAGTATTTT.